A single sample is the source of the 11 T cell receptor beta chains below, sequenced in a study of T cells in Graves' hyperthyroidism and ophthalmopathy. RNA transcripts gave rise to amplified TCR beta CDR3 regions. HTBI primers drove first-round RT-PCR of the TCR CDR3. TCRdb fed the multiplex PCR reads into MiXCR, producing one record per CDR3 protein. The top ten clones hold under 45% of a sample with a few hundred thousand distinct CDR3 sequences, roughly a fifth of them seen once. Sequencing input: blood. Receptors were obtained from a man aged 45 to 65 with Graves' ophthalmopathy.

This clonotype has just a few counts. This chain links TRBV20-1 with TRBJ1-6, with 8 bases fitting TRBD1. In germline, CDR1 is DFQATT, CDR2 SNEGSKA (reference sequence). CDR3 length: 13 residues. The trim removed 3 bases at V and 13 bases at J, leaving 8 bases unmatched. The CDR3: CSARGQAVSPLHF. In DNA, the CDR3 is TGCAGTGCTAGGGGACAGGCGGTTTCTCCCCTCCACTTT.

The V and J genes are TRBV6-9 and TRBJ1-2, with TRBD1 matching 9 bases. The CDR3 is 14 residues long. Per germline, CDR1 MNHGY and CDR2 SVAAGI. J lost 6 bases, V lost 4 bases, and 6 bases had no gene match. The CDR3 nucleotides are TGTGCCAGCAGTTCCGGGACAGGGCTCGATGGCTACACCTTC. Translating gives CASSSGTGLDGYTF.

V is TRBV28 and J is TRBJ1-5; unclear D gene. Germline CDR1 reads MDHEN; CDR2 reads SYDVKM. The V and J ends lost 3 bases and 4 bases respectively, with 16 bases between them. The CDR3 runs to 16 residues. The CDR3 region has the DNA TGTGCCAGCAGTTTGGGTAGCGGGAGAGGGAATCAGCCCCAGCATTTT. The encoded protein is CASSLGSGRGNQPQHF. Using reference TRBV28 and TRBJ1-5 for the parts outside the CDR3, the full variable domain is DVKVTQSSRYLVKRTGEKVFLECVQDMDHENMFWYRQDPGLGLRLIYFSYDVKMKEKGDIPEGYSVSREKKERFSLILESASTNQTSMYLCASSLGSGRGNQPQHFGDGTRLSIL.

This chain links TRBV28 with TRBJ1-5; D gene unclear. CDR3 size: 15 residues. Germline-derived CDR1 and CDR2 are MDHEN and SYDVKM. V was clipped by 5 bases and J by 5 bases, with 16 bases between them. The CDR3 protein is CASSDLAGRHQPQHF. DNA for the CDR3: TGTGCCAGCAGTGATCTGGCTGGGAGGCATCAGCCCCAGCATTTT. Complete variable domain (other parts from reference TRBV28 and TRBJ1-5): DVKVTQSSRYLVKRTGEKVFLECVQDMDHENMFWYRQDPGLGLRLIYFSYDVKMKEKGDIPEGYSVSREKKERFSLILESASTNQTSMYLCASSDLAGRHQPQHFGDGTRLSIL.

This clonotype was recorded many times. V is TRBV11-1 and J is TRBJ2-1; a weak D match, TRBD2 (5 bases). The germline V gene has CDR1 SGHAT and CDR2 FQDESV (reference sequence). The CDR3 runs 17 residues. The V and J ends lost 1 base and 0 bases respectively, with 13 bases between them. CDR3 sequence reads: CASSLVPAAPSYNEQFF. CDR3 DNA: TGTGCCAGCAGCTTAGTGCCAGCGGCCCCCTCCTACAATGAGCAGTTCTTC. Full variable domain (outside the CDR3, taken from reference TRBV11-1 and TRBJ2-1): EAEVAQSPRYKITEKSQAVAFWCDPISGHATLYWYRQILGQGPELLVQFQDESVVDDSQLPKDRFSAERLKGVDSTLKIQPAELGDSAMYLCASSLVPAAPSYNEQFFGPGTRLTVL.

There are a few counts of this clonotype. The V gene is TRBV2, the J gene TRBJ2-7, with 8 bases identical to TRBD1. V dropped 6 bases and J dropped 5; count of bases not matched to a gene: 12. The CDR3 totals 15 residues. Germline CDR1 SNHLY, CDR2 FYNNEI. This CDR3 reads CASSRSAGGFDEQYF. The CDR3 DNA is TGTGCCAGCAGCCGATCAGCAGGGGGCTTCGACGAGCAGTACTTC.

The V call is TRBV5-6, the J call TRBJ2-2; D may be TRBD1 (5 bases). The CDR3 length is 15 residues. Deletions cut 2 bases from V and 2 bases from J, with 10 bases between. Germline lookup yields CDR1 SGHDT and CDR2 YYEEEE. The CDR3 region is CASSLSGLNTGELFF. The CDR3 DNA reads TGTGCCAGCAGCTTATCAGGGCTTAACACCGGGGAGCTGTTTTTT.

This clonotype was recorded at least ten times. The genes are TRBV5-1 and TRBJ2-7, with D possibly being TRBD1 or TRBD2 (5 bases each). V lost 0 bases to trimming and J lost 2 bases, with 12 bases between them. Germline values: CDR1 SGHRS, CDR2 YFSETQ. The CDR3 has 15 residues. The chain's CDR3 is CASSLAPGRAYEQYF. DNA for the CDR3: TGCGCCAGCAGCTTGGCGCCGGGACGGGCCTACGAGCAGTACTTC.

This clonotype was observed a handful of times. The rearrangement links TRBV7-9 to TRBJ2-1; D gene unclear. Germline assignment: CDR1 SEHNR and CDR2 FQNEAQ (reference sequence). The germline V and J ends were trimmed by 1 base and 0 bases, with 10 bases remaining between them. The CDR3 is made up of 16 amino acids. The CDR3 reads CASSLVEISSYNEQFF. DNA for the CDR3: TGTGCCAGCAGCTTAGTGGAAATTAGCTCCTACAATGAGCAGTTCTTC.

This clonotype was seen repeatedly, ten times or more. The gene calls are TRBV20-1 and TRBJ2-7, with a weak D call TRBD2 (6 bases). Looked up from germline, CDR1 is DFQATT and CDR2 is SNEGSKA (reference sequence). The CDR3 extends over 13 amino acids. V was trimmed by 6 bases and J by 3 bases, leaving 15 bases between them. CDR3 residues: CSAELGGFYEQYF. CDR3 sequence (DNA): TGCAGTGCCGAACTGGGGGGTTTCTACGAGCAGTACTTC.

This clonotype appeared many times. The CDR3 DNA reads TGCAGTGCTAGAATCCTAGGGAGACAGGATGGCTACACCTTC. Translated, it gives CSARILGRQDGYTF. The rearrangement links TRBV20-1 to TRBJ1-2, with D maybe TRBD1 (6 bases). Per germline, CDR1 DFQATT and CDR2 SNEGSKA (reference sequence). The CDR3 covers 14 residues. The ends were cut back, 2 bases at V and 6 bases at J, with 16 bases in the middle.